This T cell receptor beta chain was documented in a study of T cells in Graves' hyperthyroidism and ophthalmopathy. In the study overall: Any treatment followed the collection of peripheral blood at initial diagnosis. Study-wide results and caveats: Ophthalmopathy, as predicted by the model, came a median roughly 6.5 months after the prediction.

If no ophthalmopathy progression occurred within 18 months, Graves' hyperthyroidism was stable. Exclusions: uncontrolled infection, other autoimmune disease, pregnancy, lactation. Germline V gene data show CDR1 as SGHRS and CDR2 as YFSETQ. V lost 5 bases to trimming and J lost 6 bases, with 12 bases between them. This CDR3 region has 13 residues. TCR beta CDR3 regions were amplified from RNA transcripts. The HTBI primer set drove a first-round RT-PCR of the TCR CDR3. TCRdb used MiXCR to reprocess the multiplex PCR reads, holding one entry per CDR3 protein. The data hold approximately 740,000 distinct CDR3 sequences, with 13% to 15% observed a single time. This clonotype was found a few times. Its target is unknown.

The chain joins TRBV5-1 to TRBJ2-1; D unresolved. This TCR was recovered from a woman younger than 35 with Graves' hyperthyroidism. The material sequenced was blood. In DNA form, the CDR3 reads TGCGCCAGCAGGCGGTCTATGGGCAATGAGCAGTTCTTC. It translates to CASRRSMGNEQFF.